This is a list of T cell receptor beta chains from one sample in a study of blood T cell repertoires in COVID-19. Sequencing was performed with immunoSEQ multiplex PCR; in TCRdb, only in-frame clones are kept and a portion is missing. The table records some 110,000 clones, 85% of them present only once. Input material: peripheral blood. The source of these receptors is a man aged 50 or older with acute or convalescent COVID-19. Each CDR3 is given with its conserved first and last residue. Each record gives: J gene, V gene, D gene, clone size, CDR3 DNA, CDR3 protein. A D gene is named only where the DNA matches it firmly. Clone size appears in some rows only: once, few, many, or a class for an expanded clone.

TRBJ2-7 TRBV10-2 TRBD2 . TGCGCCAGCAGACTGAGCGGGAGTTACGAGCAGTACTTC CASRLSGSYEQYF
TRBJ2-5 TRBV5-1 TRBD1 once TGCGCCACCAAGGTTGGACAGGTGGAGACCCAGTACTTC CATKVGQVETQYF
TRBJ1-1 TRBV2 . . TGTGCCAGCTTCCTAGGCGGGGGGCGTGCTGAAGCTTTCTTT CASFLGGGRAEAFF
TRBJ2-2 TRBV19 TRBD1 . TGTGCCAGTAGTATAGCAGGGGGCTATGCGAACACCGGGGAGCTGTTTTTT CASSIAGGYANTGELFF
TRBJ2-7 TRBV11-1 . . TGTGCCAGCAGCCTGGGCGTCTACGAGCAGTACTTC CASSLGVYEQYF
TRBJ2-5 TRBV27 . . TGTGCCAGCAGTTTAGACGGAGATGAAGAGACCCAGTACTTC CASSLDGDEETQYF
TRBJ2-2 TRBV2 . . TGTGCCAGCACGGACACTCTGAACACCGGGGAGCTGTTTTTT CASTDTLNTGELFF
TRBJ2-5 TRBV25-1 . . TGTGCCAGCACCTCGGGGTACCAAGAGACCCAGTACTTC CASTSGYQETQYF
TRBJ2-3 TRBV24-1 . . TGTGCCACCAGTGATGAGACAGACGACACAGATACGCAGTATTTT CATSDETDDTDTQYF
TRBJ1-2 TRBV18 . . TGTGCCAGCTGCCGAGGGGGAGACTATGGCTACACCTTC CASCRGGDYGYTF
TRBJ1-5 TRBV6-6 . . TGTGCCAGCAGTTACGGGGGGGGAGGCAATCAGCCCCAGCATTTT CASSYGGGGNQPQHF
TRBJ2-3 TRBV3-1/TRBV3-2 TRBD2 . TGTGCCAGCAGCCCCTCCCTCCTAGCGGGGGGGCGGGATGCAGATACGCAGTATTTT CASSPSLLAGGRDADTQYF
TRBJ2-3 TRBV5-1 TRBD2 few TGCGCCAGCAGCTCGGGCGCGAGCGGGGGGGCAGATACGCAGTATTTT CASSSGASGGADTQYF
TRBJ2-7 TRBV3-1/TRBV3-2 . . TGTGCCAGCAGCAGAACCCTTCTGAGGGGGGGAAACTACGAGCAGTACTTC CASSRTLLRGGNYEQYF
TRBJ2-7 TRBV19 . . TGTGCCAGTAGTATAGGTTCCAGCGGGCTTACCTCCTACGAGCAGTACTTC CASSIGSSGLTSYEQYF
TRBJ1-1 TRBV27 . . TGTGCCAGCAGTCCGTACCCCCCCGACATGAACACTGAAGCTTTCTTT CASSPYPPDMNTEAFF
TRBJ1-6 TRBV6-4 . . TGTGCCAGCAGTGACACTAACAGGAATTCACCCCTCCACTTT CASSDTNRNSPLHF
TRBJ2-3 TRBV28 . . TGTGCCAGCAGTTTTGCGTCGGGAGATACGCAGTATTTT CASSFASGDTQYF
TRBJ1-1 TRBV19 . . TGTGCCAGTACTAAAGTTGGAGGGGCCCGAGCTGAAGCTTTCTTT CASTKVGGARAEAFF
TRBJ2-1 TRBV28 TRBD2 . TGTGCCAGCAGTTCCCAGCGGGAGAATAGGGATGAGCAGTTCTTC CASSSQRENRDEQFF
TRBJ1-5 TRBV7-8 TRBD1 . TGTGCCAGCAGCTTTAACAGGGGCGATCAGCCCCAGCATTTT CASSFNRGDQPQHF
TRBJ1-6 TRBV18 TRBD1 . TGTGCCAGCTCACCGGGACAGGGATGGACTGATTCACCCCTCCACTTT CASSPGQGWTDSPLHF
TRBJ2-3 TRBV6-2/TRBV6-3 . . TGTGCCAGCAGTTACTCGATTGGAGGGACAGATACGCAGTATTTT CASSYSIGGTDTQYF
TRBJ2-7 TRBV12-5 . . TGTGCTAGTGGTCACAACTACGAGCAGTACTTC CASGHNYEQYF
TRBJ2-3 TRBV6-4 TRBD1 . TGTGCCAGCAGTGAAGGACAGGGGGCAGATACGCAGTATTTT CASSEGQGADTQYF
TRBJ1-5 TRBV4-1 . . TGCGCCAGCAGCCGAATCCCTGGGAGGGATAGGGGCAATCAGCCCCAGCATTTT CASSRIPGRDRGNQPQHF
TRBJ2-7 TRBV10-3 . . TGTGCCATCAGTGAGTCGAGGATCGAGCAGTACTTC CAISESRIEQYF
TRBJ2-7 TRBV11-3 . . TGTGCCAGCAGCTTAGAGGCCCTCTCCTACGAGCAGTACTTC CASSLEALSYEQYF
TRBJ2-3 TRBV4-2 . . TGTGCCAGCAGTTACGGGGCAGATACGCAGTATTTT CASSYGADTQYF
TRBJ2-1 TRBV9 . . TGTGCCAGCAGCGTAGTGGCGGACTCCTACAATGAGCAGTTCTTC CASSVVADSYNEQFF
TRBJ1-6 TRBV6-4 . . TGTGCCAGCAGTGACTTATTTGGTGAGAATTCACCCCTCCACTTT CASSDLFGENSPLHF
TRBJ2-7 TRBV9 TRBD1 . TGTGCCAGCAGCGAAACAGGGGACGAGCAGTACTTC CASSETGDEQYF
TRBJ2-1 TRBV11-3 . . TGTGCCAGTCGAGATAGCGGCGGGCCTAAGTACAATGAGCAGTTCTTC CASRDSGGPKYNEQFF
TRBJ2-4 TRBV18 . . TGTGCCAGCTCACCAGGTAGCGGCCCGGGAAACATTCAGTACTTC CASSPGSGPGNIQYF
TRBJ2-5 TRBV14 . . TGTGCCAGCAGCCAAGCGGGTAAAATCGGGGAGACCCAGTACTTC CASSQAGKIGETQYF
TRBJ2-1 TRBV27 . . TGTGCCAGCAGCCTAAGCGGAGACTACAATGAGCAGTTCTTC CASSLSGDYNEQFF
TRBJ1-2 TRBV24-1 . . . CATSDFGSGYTF
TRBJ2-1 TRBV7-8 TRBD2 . TGTGCCAGCAGCTTAGTTGTAGGGACTAGCGACCCTAATGAGCAGTTCTTC CASSLVVGTSDPNEQFF
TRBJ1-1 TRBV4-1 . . TGCGCCAGCAGCGCCCAACTCGGGAACACTGAAGCTTTCTTT CASSAQLGNTEAFF
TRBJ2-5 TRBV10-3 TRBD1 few TGTGCCATCAGTGAGTTGGGACAGGGACGAGAGACCCAGTACTTC CAISELGQGRETQYF